The table lists the clone carrying this TCR beta chain with a few counts. This record comes from a study of blood T cells in healthy people across ages. A sample-barcoded 5' primer and a J-beta primer mix were used in a second PCR of about 7 to 12 cycles. Each single sample gave us at least 2.5 million CDR3-containing paired-end reads. TCRdb reprocessed the 5' RACE reads with MiXCR, giving one entry per CDR3 protein. The top ten clones hold less than 8% of a sample with 1.5 million or so distinct CDR3 sequences, approximately 40% of them seen once. Germline loops: CDR1 SGHAT, CDR2 FQDESV (reference sequence). The J segment lost 5 bases and the V segment lost 4 bases, leaving 8 bases of the junction unmatched. The CDR3 is 15 residues long.

The sample was blood. This TCR derives from a woman aged 18-30 years in good health. The V and J genes are TRBV11-1 and TRBJ2-1; 7 nucleotides align to TRBD1. DNA of the CDR3: TGTGCCAGCAGCTCACAGGGGATTACGAACAATGAGCAGTTCTTC. This sequence encodes CASSSQGITNNEQFF.